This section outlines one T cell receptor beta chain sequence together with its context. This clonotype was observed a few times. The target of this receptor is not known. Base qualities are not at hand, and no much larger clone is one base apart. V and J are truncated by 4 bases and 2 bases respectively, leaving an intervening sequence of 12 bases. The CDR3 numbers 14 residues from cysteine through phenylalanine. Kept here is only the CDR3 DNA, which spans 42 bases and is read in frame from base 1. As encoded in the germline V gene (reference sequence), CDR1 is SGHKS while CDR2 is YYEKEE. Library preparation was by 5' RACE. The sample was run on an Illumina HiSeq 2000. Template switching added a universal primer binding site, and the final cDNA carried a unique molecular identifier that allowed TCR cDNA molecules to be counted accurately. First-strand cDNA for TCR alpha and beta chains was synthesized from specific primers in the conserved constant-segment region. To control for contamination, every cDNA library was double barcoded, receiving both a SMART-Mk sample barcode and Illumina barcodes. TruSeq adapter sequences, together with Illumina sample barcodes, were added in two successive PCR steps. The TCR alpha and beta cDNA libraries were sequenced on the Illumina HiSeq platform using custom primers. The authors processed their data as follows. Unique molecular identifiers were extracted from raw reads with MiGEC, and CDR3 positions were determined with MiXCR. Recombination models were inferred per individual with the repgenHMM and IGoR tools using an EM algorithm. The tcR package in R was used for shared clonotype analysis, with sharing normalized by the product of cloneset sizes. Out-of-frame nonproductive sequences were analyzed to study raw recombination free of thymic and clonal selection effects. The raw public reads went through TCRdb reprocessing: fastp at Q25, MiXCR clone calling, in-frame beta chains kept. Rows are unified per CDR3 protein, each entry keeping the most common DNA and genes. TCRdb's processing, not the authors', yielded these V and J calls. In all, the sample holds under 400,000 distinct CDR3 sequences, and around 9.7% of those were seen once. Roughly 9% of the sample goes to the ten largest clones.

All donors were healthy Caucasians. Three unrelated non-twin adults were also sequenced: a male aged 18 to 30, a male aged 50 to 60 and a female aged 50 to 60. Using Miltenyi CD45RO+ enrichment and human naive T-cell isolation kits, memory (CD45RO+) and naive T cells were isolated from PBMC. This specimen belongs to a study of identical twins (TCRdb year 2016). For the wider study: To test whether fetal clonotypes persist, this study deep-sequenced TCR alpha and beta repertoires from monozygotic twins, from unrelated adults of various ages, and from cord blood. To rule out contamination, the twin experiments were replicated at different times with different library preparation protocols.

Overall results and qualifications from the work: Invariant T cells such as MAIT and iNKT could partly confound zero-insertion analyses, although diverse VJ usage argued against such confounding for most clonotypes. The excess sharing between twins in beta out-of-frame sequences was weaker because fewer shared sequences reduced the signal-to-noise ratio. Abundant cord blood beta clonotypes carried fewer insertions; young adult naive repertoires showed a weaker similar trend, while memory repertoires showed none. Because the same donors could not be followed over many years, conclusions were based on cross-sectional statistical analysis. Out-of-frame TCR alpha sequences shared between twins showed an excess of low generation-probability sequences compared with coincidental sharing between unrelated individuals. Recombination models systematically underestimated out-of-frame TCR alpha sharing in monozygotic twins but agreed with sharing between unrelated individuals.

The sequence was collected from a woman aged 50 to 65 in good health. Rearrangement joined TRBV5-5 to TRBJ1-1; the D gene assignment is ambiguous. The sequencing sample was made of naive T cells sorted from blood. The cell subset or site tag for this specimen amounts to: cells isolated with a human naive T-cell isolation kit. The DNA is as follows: TGTGCCAGCAGCCCCATGAGGTTAAACACTGAAGCTTTCTTT. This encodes CASSPMRLNTEAFF.